This T cell receptor beta chain was sequenced during a study of T cell repertoires in cytomegalovirus infection. Looking at the study overall: Shared public TCR beta signatures pointed to both CMV infection and a matching HLA type. General study points: Across the ex vivo response, the dominant clonotypes were HLA-C-restricted CMV-specific TCR beta clonotypes.

CDR3 length: 12 amino acids. With 3 bases removed from V and 4 bases from J, the gap between germline ends came to 6 bases. Germline V gene data show CDR1 as ENHRY and CDR2 as SYGVKD. As to this clonotype: Its antigen is undetermined. This may be a read error, as it is one base from a much larger clone.

From the reads, TCRdb called clonotypes with MiXCR, one entry per CDR3 protein. The data show fewer than 900,000 distinct CDR3 sequences, with approximately 32% seen just once and 13% held by the top ten. The sample here was cultured CD8+ T cells from PBMCs, taken from culture after CMV antigen stimulation. The source of this sequence is a human donor in good health (CMV status not recorded). Some clones in this sample may be carry-over from other donors' samples. The chain joins TRBV10-3 to TRBJ2-5; D remains unclear. The CDR3 reads CAISDLGETQYF. The CDR3, as DNA: TGTGCCATCAGTGATCTAGGAGAGACCCAGTACTTC.